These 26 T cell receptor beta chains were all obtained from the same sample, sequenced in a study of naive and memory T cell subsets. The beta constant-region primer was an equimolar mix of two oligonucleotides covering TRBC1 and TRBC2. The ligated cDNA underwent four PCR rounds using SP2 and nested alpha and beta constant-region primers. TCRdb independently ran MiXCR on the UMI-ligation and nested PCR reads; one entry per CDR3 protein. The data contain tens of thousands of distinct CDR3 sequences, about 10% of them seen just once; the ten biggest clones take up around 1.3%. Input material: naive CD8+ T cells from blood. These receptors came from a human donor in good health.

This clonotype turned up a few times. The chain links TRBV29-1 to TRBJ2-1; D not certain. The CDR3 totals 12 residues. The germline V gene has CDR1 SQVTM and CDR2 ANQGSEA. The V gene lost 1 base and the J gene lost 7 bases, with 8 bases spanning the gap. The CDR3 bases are TGCAGCGTTGAAGTCACATCTAATGAGCAGTTCTTC. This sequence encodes CSVEVTSNEQFF.

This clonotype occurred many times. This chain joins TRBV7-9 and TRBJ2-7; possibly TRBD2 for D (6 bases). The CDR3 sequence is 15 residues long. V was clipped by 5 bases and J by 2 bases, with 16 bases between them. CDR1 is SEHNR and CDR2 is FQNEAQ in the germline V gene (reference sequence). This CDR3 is CASSHPTSLAYEQYF. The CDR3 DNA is TGTGCCAGCAGCCATCCGACTAGTTTGGCCTACGAGCAGTACTTC.

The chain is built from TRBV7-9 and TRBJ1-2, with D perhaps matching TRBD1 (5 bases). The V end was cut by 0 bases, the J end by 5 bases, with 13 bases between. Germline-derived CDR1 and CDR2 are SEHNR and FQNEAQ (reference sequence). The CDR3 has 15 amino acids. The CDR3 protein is CASSLAGREGYGYTF. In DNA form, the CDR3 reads TGTGCCAGCAGCTTAGCCGGCAGGGAGGGTTATGGCTACACCTTC.

CDR3 sequence: CASSTGAEQYF. The DNA of the CDR3 is TGTGCCAGCTCTACAGGGGCCGAGCAGTACTTC. The chain has TRBV28 and TRBJ2-7, with 7 nucleotides matching TRBD1. Unmatched junction bases numbered 4, after V lost 8 bases and J lost 6 bases. Looked up from germline, CDR1 is MDHEN and CDR2 is SYDVKM. The CDR3 spans 11 residues.

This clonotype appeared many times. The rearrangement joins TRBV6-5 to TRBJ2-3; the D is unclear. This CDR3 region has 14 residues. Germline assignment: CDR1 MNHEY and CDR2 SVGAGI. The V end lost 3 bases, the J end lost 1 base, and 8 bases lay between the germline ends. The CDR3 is CASSYFGGTDTQYF. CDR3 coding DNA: TGTGCCAGCAGTTATTTTGGGGGCACAGATACGCAGTATTTT.

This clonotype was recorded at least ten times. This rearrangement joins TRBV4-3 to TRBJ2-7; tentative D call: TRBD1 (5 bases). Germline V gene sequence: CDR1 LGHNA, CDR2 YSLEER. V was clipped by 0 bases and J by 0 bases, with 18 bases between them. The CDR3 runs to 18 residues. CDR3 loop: CASSQDVTALEASYEQYF. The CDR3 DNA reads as TGCGCCAGCAGCCAAGATGTGACAGCGCTCGAAGCCTCCTACGAGCAGTACTTC.

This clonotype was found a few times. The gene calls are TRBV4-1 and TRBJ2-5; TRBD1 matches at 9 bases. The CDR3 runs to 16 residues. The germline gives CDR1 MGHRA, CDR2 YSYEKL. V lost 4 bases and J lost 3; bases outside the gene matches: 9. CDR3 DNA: TGCGCCAGCAGCCCTGCAGGGACAGGGTCGGAAGAGACCCAGTACTTC. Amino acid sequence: CASSPAGTGSEETQYF.

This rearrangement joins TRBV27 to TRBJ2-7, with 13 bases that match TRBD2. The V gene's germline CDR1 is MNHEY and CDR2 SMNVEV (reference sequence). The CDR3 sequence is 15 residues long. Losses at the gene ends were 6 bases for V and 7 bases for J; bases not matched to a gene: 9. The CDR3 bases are TGTGCCAGCAGCCCCCGGACTAGCGGGAGTGGGGAGCAGTACTTC. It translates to CASSPRTSGSGEQYF.

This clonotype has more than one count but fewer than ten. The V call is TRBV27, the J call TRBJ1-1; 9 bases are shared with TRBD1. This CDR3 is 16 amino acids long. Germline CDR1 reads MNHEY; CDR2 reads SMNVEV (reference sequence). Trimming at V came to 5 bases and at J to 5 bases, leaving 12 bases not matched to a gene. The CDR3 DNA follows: TGTGCCAGCAGTAAGGTGGACAGGGGAAGTCTTACTGAAGCTTTCTTT. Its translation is CASSKVDRGSLTEAFF.

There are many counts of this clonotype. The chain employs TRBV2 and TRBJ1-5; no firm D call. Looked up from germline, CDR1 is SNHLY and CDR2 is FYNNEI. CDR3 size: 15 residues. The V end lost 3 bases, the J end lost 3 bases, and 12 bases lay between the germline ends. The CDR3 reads CASSETSRTNQPQHF. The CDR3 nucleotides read TGTGCCAGCAGTGAGACTTCGAGGACCAATCAGCCCCAGCATTTT.

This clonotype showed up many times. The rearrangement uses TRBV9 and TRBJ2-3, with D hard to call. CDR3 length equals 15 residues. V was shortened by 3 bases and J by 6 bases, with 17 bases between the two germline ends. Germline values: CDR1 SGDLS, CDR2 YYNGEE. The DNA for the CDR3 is TGTGCCAGCAGCGCGAGGTTCCTATCTTCCGATACGCAGTATTTT. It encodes CASSARFLSSDTQYF. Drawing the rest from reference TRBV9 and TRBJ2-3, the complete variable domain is DSGVTQTPKHLITATGQRVTLRCSPRSGDLSVYWYQQSLDQGLQFLIQYYNGEERAKGNILERFSAQQFPDLHSELNLSSLELGDSALYFCASSARFLSSDTQYFGPGTRLTVL.

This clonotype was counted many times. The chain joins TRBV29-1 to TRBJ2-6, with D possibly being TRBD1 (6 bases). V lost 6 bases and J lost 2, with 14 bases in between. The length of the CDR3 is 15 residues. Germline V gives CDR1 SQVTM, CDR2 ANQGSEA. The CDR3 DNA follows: TGCAGCGTGATACTCCCAGGGGCTGGGGCCAACGTCCTGACTTTC. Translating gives CSVILPGAGANVLTF.

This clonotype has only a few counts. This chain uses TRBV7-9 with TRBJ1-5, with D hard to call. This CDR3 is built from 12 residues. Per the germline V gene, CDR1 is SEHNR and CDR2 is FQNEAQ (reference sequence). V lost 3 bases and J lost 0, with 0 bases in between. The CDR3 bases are TGTGCCAGCAGCTTTAGCAATCAGCCCCAGCATTTT. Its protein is CASSFSNQPQHF.

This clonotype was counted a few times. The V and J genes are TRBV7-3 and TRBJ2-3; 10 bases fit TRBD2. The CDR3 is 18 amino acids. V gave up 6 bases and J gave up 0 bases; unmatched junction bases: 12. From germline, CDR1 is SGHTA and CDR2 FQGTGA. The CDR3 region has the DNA TGTGCCAGCAGTTCCCACACCGCGACTAGCGGGAGCACAGATACGCAGTATTTT. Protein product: CASSSHTATSGSTDTQYF. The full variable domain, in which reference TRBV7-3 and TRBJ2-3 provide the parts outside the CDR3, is GAGVSQTPSNKVTEKGKYVELRCDPISGHTALYWYRQSLGQGPEFLIYFQGTGAADDSGLPNDRFFAVRPEGSVSTLKIQRTERGDSAVYLCASSSHTATSGSTDTQYFGPGTRLTVL.

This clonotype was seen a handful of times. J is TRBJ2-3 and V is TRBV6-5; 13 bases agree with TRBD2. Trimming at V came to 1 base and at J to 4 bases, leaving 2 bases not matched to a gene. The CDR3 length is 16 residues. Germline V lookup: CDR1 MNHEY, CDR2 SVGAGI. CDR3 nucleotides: TGTGCCAGCAGTTACTGGACTAGCGGGAGCCCAGATACGCAGTATTTT. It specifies CASSYWTSGSPDTQYF.

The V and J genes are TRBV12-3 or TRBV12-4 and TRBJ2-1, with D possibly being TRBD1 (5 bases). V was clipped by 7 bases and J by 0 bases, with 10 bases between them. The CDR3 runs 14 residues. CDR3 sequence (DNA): TGTGCCAGCACTTGGGGCCTCTCCTACAATGAGCAGTTCTTC. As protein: CASTWGLSYNEQFF.

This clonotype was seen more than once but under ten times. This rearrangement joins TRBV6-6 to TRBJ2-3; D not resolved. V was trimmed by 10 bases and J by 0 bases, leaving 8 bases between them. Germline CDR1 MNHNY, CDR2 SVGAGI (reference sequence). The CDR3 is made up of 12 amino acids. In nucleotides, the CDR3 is TGTGCCACCCTGGGTAGCACAGATACGCAGTATTTT. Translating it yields CATLGSTDTQYF.

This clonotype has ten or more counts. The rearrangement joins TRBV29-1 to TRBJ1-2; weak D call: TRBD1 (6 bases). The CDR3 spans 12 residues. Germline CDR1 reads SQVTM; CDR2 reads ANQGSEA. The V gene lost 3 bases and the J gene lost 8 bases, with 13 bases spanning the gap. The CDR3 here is CSVDLGGPGYTF. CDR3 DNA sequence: TGCAGCGTTGATTTAGGGGGGCCAGGCTACACCTTC.

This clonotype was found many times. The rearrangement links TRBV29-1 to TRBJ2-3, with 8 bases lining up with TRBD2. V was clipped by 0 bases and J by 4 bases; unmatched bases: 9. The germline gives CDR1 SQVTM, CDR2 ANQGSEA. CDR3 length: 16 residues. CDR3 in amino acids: CSVEDLTSVYADTQYF. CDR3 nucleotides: TGCAGCGTTGAAGATCTGACTAGCGTGTACGCAGATACGCAGTATTTT.

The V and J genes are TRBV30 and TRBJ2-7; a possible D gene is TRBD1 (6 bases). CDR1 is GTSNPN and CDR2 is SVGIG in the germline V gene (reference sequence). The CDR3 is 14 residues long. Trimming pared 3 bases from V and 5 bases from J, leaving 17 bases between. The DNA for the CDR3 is TGTGCCTGGAGGAGGGGGACAACATGGGACGAGCAGTACTTC. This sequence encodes CAWRRGTTWDEQYF.

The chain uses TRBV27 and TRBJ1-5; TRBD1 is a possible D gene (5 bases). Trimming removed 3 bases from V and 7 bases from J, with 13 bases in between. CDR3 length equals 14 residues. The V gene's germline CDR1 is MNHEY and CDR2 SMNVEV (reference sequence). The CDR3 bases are TGTGCCAGCAGTTTGAGGAAGGGGTGGCAGCCCCAGCATTTT. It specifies CASSLRKGWQPQHF.

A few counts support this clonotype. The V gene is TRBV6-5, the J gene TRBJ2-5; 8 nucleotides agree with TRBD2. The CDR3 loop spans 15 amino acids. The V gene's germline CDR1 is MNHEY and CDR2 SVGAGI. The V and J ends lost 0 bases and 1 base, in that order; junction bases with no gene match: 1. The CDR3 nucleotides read TGTGCCAGCAGTTACTCCGGGGGGGTCCAAGAGACCCAGTACTTC. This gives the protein CASSYSGGVQETQYF.

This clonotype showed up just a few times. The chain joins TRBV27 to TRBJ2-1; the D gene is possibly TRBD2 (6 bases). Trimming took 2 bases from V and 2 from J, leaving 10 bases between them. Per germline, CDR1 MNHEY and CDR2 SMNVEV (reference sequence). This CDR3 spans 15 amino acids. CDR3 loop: CASSLAGNTYNEQFF. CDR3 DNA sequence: TGTGCCAGCAGTTTAGCGGGGAATACCTACAATGAGCAGTTCTTC.

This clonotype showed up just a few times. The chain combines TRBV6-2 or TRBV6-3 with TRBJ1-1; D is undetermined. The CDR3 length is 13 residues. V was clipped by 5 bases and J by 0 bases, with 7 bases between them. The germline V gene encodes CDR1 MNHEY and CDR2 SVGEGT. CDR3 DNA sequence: TGTGCCAGCAGTCCCCAGGTGAACACTGAAGCTTTCTTT. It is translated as CASSPQVNTEAFF.

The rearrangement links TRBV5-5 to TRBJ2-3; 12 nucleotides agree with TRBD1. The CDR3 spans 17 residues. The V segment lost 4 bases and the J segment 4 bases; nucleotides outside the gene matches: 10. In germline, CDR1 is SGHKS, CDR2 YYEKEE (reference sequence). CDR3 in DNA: TGTGCCAGCAGCAGAAGACCGGGACAGGGGGCCTCAGATACGCAGTATTTT. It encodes CASSRRPGQGASDTQYF.

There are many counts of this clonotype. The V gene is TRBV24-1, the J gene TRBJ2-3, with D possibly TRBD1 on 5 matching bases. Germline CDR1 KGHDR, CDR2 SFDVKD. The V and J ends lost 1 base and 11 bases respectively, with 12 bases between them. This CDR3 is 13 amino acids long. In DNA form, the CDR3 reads TGTGCCACCAGTGATTTACACAGGTCGGAGCAGTATTTT. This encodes CATSDLHRSEQYF.